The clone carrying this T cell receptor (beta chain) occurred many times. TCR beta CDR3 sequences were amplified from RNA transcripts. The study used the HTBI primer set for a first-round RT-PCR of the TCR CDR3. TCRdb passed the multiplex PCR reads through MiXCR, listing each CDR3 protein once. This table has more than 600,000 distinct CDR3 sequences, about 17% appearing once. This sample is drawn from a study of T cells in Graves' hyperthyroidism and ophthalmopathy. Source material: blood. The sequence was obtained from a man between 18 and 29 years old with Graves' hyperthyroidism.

The CDR3 bases are TGTGCCAGCAGTTACTCGATGTTCTACAATGAGCAGTTCTTC. It specifies CASSYSMFYNEQFF. The V gene is TRBV6-2 or TRBV6-3, the J gene TRBJ2-1, with D uncertain. Germline loops: CDR1 MNHEY, CDR2 SVGEGT. This CDR3 has 14 amino acids. Deletions cut 0 bases from V and 3 bases from J, with 6 bases between.